This T cell receptor beta chain stems from a study of T cells in localized non-small cell lung cancer. Sequencing used immunoSEQ multiplex PCR; TCRdb keeps in-frame clones, though not all of them. The table includes roughly 72,000 clones, 85% to 90% detected once. This CDR3 contains 15 residues. Trimming removed 0 bases at V and 7 bases at J, with 15 bases between. The germline V gene has CDR1 MGHRA and CDR2 YSYEKL. Overall study results and limits: Adjacent lung had a median approximately 50 of the 100 largest tumor clones. Uninvolved adjacent lung showed higher T cell clonality than tumor.

Only a few counts were recorded for this clone. Its target is not known. The chain couples TRBV4-1 to TRBJ1-2, with D maybe TRBD1 (5 bases). This sequence originates from a male donor aged 60 or over with stage III squamous cell lung carcinoma. The specimen was peripheral blood, collected before any cancer treatment. The CDR3 loop is CASSQDQGLSSGYTF. The CDR3 bases are TGCGCCAGCAGCCAAGATCAGGGCCTCTCCTCTGGCTACACCTTC.